This T cell receptor beta chain was sequenced in a study of patients and donors after allogeneic stem cell transplantation. This clonotype was found a few times. TCRdb passed the RT-PCR reads through MiXCR, listing each CDR3 protein once. This sample has about 410,000 distinct CDR3 sequences, with approximately 16% found just once. CDR1 and CDR2 (germline): SEHNR, FQNEAQ (reference sequence). With V trimmed by 5 bases and J by 5 bases, 7 bases remained unmatched. CDR3 length: 14 amino acids. Material for sequencing was blood, either unsorted or a sorted T cell fraction (not recorded which). The sequence was collected from a human donor who was either an allogeneic HSCT recipient or a stem cell or donor lymphocyte infusion donor (not recorded which). It is not recorded whose cells these are; they may come from a transplant donor. The rearrangement uses TRBV7-9 and TRBJ2-7, with 9 nucleotides matching TRBD1. The CDR3 loop reads CASSPGQGIHEQYF. The CDR3 DNA reads as TGTGCCAGCAGCCCCGGACAGGGGATCCACGAGCAGTACTTC.